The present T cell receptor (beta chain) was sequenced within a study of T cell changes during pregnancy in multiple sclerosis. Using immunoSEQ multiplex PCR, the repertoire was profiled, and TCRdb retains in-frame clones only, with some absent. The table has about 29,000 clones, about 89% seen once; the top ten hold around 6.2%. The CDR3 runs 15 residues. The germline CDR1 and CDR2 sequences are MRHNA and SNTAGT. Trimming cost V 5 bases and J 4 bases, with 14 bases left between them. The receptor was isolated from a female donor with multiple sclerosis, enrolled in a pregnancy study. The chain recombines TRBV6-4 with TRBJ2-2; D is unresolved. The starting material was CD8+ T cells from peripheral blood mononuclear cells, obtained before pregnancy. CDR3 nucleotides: TGTGCCAGCAGTCCTGGTGGGCTGGGCACCGGGGAGCTGTTTTTT. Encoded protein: CASSPGGLGTGELFF.